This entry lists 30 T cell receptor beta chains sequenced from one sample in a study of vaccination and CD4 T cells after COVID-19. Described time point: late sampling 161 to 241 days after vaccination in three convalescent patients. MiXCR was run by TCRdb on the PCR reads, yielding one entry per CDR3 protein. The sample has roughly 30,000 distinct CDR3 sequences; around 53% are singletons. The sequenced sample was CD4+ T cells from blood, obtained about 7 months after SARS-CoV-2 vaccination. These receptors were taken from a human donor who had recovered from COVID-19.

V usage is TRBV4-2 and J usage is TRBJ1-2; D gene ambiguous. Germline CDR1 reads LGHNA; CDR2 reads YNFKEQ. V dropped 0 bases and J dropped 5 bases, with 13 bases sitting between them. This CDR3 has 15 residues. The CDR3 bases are TGTGCCAGCAGCCAAGATGGTTTACAGAAGTATGGCTACACCTTC. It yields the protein CASSQDGLQKYGYTF.

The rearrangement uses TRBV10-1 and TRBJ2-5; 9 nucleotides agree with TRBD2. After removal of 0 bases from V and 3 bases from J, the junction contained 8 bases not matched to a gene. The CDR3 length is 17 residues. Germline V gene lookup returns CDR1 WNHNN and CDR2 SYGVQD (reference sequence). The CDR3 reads CASSESTVAGAKETQYF. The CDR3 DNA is TGCGCCAGCAGTGAGTCTACGGTAGCGGGAGCTAAAGAGACCCAGTACTTC.

Written as DNA, the CDR3 is TGCAGTGCTAGAGGTCCCGGACAGGGTATCGCGGGACGAACTGAAGCTTTCTTT. It is translated as CSARGPGQGIAGRTEAFF. The V gene is TRBV20-1, the J gene TRBJ1-1; 8 bases line up with TRBD1. Unmatched junction bases numbered 18, after V lost 1 base and J lost 5 bases. Germline CDR1 and CDR2: DFQATT and SNEGSKA (reference sequence). The CDR3 is 18 residues long.

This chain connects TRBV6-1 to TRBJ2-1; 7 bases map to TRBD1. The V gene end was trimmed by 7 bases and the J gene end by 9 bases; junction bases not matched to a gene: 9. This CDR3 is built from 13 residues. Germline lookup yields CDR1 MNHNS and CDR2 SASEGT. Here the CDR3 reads CASNGDRDGEQFF. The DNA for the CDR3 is TGTGCCAGCAACGGTGACAGGGATGGTGAGCAGTTCTTC.

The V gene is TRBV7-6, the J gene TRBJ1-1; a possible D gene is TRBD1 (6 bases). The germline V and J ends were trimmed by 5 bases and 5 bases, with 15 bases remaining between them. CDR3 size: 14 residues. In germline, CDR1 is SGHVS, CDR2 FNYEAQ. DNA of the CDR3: TGTGCCAGCAGCCCAACAGGGCTTGCTACTGAAGCTTTCTTT. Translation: CASSPTGLATEAFF. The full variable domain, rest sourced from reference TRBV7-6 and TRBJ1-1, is GAGVSQSPRYKVTKRGQDVALRCDPISGHVSLYWYRQALGQGPEFLTYFNYEAQQDKSGLPNDRFSAERPEGSISTLTIQRTEQRDSAMYRCASSPTGLATEAFFGQGTRLTVV.

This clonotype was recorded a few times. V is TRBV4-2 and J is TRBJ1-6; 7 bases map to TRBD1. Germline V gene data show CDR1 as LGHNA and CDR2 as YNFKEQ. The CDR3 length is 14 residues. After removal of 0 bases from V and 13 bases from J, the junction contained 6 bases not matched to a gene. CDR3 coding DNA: TGTGCCAGCAGCCAAGATCCGACAGGGACCCCCCTCCACTTT. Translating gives CASSQDPTGTPLHF.

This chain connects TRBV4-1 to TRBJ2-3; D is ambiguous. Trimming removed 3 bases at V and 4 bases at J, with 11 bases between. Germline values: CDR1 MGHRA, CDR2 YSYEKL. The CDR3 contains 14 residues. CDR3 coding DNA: TGCGCCAGCAGCCAGGGCCGTGAACCAGATACGCAGTATTTT. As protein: CASSQGREPDTQYF.

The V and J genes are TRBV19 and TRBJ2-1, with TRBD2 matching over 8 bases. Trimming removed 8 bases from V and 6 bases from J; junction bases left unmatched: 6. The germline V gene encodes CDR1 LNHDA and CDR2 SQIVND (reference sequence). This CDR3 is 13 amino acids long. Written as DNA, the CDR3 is TGTGCCAGTTCTGGACTAGCATTCAATGAGCAGTTCTTC. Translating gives CASSGLAFNEQFF. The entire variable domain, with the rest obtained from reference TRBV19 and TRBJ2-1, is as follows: DGGITQSPKYLFRKEGQNVTLSCEQNLNHDAMYWYRQDPGQGLRLIYYSQIVNDFQKGDIAEGYSVSREKKESFPLTVTSAQKNPTAFYLCASSGLAFNEQFFGPGTRLTVL.

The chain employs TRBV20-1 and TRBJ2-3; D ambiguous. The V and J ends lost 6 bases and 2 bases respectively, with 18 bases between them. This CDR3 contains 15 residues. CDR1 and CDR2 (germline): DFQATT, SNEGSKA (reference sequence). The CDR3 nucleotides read TGCAGTGCCGCACGATTTATTGTCCCCACAGATACGCAGTATTTT. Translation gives CSAARFIVPTDTQYF.

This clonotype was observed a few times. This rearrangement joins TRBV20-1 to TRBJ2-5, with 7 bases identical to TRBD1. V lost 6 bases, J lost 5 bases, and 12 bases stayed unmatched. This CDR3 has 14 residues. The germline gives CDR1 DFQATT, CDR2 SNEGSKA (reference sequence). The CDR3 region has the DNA TGCAGTGCCCCCCGACAGGGTTTTATGGAGACCCAGTACTTC. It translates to CSAPRQGFMETQYF.

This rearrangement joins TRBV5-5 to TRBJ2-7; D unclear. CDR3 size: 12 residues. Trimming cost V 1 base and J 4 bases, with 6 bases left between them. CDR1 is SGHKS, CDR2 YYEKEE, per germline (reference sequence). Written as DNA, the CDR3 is TGTGCCAGCAGCTTGCCAGGATACGAGCAGTACTTC. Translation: CASSLPGYEQYF. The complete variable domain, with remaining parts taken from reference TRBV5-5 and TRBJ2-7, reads DAGVTQSPTHLIKTRGQQVTLRCSPISGHKSVSWYQQVLGQGPQFIFQYYEKEERGRGNFPDRFSARQFPNYSSELNVNALLLGDSALYLCASSLPGYEQYFGPGTRLTVT.

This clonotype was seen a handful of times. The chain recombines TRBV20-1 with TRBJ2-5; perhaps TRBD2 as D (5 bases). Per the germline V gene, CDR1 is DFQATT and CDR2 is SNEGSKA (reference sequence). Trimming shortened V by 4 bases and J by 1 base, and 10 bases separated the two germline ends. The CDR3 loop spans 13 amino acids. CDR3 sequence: CSAKDRGQETQYF. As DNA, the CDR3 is TGCAGTGCTAAAGACCGGGGCCAAGAGACCCAGTACTTC.

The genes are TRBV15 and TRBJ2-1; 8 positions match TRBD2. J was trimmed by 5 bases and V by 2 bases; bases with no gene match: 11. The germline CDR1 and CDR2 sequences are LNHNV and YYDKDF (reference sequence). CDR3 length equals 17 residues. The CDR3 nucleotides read TGTGCCACCAGCAGATGGGCCTCCTTAGCGGGAAACAATGAGCAGTTCTTC. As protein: CATSRWASLAGNNEQFF.

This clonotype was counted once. CDR3: CASSPGQGFVYEQYF. CDR3 nucleotides: TGTGCCAGCAGTCCGGGACAGGGATTTGTTTACGAGCAGTACTTC. V usage is TRBV6-2 or TRBV6-3 and J usage is TRBJ2-7; 9 bases fit TRBD1. Per the germline V gene, CDR1 is MNHEY and CDR2 is SVGEGT. Trimming removed 5 bases from V and 4 bases from J; junction bases left unmatched: 9. The CDR3 consists of 15 residues.

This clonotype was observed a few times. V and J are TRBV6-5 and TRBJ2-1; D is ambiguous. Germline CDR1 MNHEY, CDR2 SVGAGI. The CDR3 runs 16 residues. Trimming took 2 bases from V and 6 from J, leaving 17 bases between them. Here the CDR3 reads CASSYRPSLIANEQFF. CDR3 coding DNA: TGTGCCAGCAGTTACCGCCCCTCTCTCATTGCCAATGAGCAGTTCTTC.

The CDR3, as DNA: TGTGCCACCAGTGATCCCGGACTAGCGGACACAGATACGCAGTATTTT. It specifies CATSDPGLADTDTQYF. The chain has TRBV24-1 and TRBJ2-3; 10 bases are shared with TRBD2. The CDR3 consists of 16 residues. V shed 3 bases and J 2 bases; nucleotides not matched to a gene: 4. The V gene's germline CDR1 is KGHDR and CDR2 SFDVKD.

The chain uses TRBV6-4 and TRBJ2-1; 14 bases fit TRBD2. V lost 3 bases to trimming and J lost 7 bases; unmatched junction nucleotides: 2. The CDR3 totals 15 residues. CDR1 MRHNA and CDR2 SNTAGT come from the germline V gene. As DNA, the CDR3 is TGTGCCAGCAGTGAGACTAGCGGGAGGGGGAATGAGCAGTTCTTC. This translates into CASSETSGRGNEQFF.

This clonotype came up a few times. The CDR3 sequence: CSASPRLDDTEAFF. DNA for the CDR3: TGCAGTGCTAGTCCTAGGTTGGACGACACTGAAGCTTTCTTT. This chain connects TRBV20-1 to TRBJ1-1; D gene unclear. Trimming stripped 3 bases from V and 3 bases from J, with 14 bases between. The CDR3 is made up of 14 amino acids. CDR1 is DFQATT and CDR2 is SNEGSKA in the germline V gene (reference sequence).

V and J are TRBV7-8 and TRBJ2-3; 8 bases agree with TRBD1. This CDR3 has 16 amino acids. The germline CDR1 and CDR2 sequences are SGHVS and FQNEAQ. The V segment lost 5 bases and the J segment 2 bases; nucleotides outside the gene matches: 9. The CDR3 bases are TGTGCCAGCAGCCTCTCACGGGGACAGGCCACAGATACGCAGTATTTT. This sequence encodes CASSLSRGQATDTQYF.

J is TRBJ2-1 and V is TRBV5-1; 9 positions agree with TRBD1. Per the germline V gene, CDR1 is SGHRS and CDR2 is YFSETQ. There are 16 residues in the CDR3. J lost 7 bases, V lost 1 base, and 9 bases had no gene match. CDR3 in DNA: TGCGCCAGCAGCTTGATGAAGGGGACAGGGAAGAATGAGCAGTTCTTC. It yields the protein CASSLMKGTGKNEQFF.

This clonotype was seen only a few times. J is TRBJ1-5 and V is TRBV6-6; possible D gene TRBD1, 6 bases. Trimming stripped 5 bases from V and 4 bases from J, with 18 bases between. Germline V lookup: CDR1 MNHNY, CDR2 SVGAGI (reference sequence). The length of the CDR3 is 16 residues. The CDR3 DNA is TGTGCCAGCAGTCAGACAATTACAGGGCGGAATCAGCCCCAGCATTTT. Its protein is CASSQTITGRNQPQHF.

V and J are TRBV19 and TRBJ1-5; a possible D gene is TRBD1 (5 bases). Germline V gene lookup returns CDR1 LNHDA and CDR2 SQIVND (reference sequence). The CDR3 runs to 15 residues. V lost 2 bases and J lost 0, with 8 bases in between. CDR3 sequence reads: CASSIQGDSNQPQHF. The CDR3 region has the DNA TGTGCCAGTAGTATACAGGGAGATAGCAATCAGCCCCAGCATTTT.

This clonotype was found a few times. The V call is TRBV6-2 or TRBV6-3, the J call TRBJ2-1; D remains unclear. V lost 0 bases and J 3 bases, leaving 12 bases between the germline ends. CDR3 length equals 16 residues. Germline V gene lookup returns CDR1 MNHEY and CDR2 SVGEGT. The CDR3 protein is CASSYSISSVYNEQFF. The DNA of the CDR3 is TGTGCCAGCAGTTACTCGATATCTTCAGTCTACAATGAGCAGTTCTTC.

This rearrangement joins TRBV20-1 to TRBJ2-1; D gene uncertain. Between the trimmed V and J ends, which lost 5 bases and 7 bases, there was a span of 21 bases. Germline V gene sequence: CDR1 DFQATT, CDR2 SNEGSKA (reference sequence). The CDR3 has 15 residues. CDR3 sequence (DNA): TGCAGTGCTGGCCGGCAGGCCCCGGGCACAAATGAGCAGTTCTTC. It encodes CSAGRQAPGTNEQFF.

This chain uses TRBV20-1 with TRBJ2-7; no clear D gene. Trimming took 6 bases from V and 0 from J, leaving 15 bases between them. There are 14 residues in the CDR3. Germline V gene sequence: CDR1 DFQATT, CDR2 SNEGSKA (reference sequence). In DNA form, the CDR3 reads TGCAGTGCCCCACGGCGGCGGAGCTCCTACGAGCAGTACTTC. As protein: CSAPRRRSSYEQYF.

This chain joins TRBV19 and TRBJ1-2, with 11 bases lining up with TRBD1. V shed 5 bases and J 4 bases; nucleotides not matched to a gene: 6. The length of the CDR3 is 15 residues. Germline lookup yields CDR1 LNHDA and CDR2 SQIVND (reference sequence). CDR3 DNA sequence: TGTGCCAGTAGTTACGGGACAGGGGGAATCTATGGCTACACCTTC. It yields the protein CASSYGTGGIYGYTF.

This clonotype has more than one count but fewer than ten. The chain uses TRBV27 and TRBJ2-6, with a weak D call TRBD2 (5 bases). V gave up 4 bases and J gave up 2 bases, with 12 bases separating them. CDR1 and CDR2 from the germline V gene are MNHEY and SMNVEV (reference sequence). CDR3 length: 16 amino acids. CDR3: CASSWTGATGANVLTF. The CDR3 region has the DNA TGTGCCAGCAGTTGGACTGGTGCAACTGGGGCCAACGTCCTGACTTTC.

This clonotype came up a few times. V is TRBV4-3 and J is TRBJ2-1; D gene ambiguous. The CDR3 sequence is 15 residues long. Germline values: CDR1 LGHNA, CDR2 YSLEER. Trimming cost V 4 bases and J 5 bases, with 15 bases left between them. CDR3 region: CASSLRIGTNNEQFF. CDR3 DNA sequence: TGCGCCAGCAGCCTAAGAATAGGTACCAACAATGAGCAGTTCTTC.

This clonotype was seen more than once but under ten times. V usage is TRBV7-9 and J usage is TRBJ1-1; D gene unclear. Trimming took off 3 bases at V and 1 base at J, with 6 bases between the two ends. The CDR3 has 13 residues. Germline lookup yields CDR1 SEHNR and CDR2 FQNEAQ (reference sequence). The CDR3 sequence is CASSFGPNTEAFF. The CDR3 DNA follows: TGTGCCAGCAGCTTTGGCCCGAACACTGAAGCTTTCTTT. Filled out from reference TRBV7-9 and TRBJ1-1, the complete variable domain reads DTGVSQNPRHKITKRGQNVTFRCDPISEHNRLYWYRQTLGQGPEFLTYFQNEAQLEKSRLLSDRFSAERPKGSFSTLEIQRTEQGDSAMYLCASSFGPNTEAFFGQGTRLTVV.

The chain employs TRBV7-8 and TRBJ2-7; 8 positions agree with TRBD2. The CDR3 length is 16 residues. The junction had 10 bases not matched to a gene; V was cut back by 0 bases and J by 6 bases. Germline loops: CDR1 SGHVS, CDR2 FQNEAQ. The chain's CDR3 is CASSLAIPGLGVEQYF. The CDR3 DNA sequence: TGTGCCAGCAGCTTAGCAATCCCGGGACTAGGCGTCGAGCAGTACTTC.